This TCR beta chain is from a study of identical twins (TCRdb year 2016). Regarding the study in general: To test whether fetal clonotypes persist, this study deep-sequenced TCR alpha and beta repertoires from monozygotic twins, from unrelated adults of various ages, and from cord blood. Replicate twin experiments were performed at different times using different library preparation protocols to rule out contamination. Points the paper makes about the study in general: Because the same donors could not be followed over many years, the conclusions relied on cross-sectional statistical analysis. Fewer insertions were carried by abundant cord blood beta clonotypes, a similar but weaker trend appeared in young adult naive repertoires, and no such trend appeared in memory repertoires. In beta out-of-frame sequences, excess twin sharing was weaker, because having fewer shared sequences lowered the signal-to-noise ratio. Recombination models systematically underestimated out-of-frame TCR alpha sharing in monozygotic twins but agreed with sharing between unrelated individuals. Compared with coincidental sharing between unrelated individuals, an excess of low generation-probability sequences was observed among out-of-frame TCR alpha sequences shared between twins. Zero-insertion analyses could be partly confounded by invariant T cells such as MAIT and iNKT, though diverse VJ usage argued against such confounding for most clonotypes.

The CDR3, cysteine through phenylalanine, is 15 amino acids long. Solely the CDR3 DNA is kept, with 45 bases framed from the first base. The germline V and J ends show losses of 4 bases and 2 bases respectively, and no gene match explains 10 bases of the junction. According to the germline V gene (reference sequence), CDR1 reads DFQATT and CDR2 reads SNEGSKA. Libraries were constructed by 5' RACE. The instrument was an Illumina HiSeq 2000. A universal primer binding site was introduced by template switching, and a unique molecular identifier was present in the final cDNA, enabling accurate counting of TCR cDNA molecules. First-strand cDNA for TCR alpha and beta chains was synthesized from specific primers in the conserved constant-segment region. To control for contamination, each cDNA library was double barcoded with a SMART-Mk sample barcode plus Illumina barcodes. TruSeq adapter sequences and Illumina sample barcodes were added in two successive PCR steps. The Illumina HiSeq platform was used with custom primers to sequence TCR alpha and beta cDNA libraries. The published analysis was carried out like this. Raw reads were processed with MiGEC to extract unique molecular identifiers, and MiXCR was used to determine CDR3 positions. For each individual, recombination models were inferred using an EM algorithm with the repgenHMM and IGoR tools. The analysis of shared clonotypes was done with the tcR package in R, with sharing normalized by the product of cloneset sizes. To study raw recombination free of thymic and clonal selection effects, out-of-frame nonproductive sequences were analyzed. In TCRdb, the public reads were trimmed at Q25 with fastp and aligned with MiXCR, with productive beta chains retained. Each entry is one CDR3 protein sequence, shown with its most common DNA and genes. The V and J calls shown here were made by TCRdb, not taken from the authors' results. In this sample the table shows some 260,000 distinct CDR3 sequences, more than 12% of which occur a single time. The top ten hold approximately 8.8% of the sample.

Details on this clonotype: Its specific antigen is unknown. One base away there is no much larger clone; base qualities are not given.

Only healthy Caucasian donors were included. Miltenyi CD45RO+ enrichment and human naive T-cell isolation kits were used to isolate memory (CD45RO+) and naive T cells from PBMC. The TCR sequence derives from a woman in her late teens or twenties in good health. The chain is made from TRBV20-1 and TRBJ2-5, with 7 bases in between that match TRBD2. The sample taken for sequencing was memory (CD45RO+) T cells sorted from blood. This specimen's cell subset or site label, per the study, means: CD45RO+ enriched T cells. DNA sequence: TGCAGTGCTACTCCGGGGGGACTGGTTCAAGAGACCCAGTACTTC. Translation gives CSATPGGLVQETQYF.